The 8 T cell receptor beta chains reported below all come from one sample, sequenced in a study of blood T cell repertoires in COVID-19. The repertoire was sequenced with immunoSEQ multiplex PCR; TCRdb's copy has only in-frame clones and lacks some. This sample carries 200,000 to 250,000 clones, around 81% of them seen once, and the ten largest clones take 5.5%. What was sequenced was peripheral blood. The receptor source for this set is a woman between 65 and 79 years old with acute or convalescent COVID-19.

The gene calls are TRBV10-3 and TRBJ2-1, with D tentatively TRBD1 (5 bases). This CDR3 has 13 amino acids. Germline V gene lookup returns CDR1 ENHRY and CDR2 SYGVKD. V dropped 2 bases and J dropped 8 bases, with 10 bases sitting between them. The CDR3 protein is CAISETIRDEQFF. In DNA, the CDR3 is TGTGCCATCAGTGAGACTATCAGGGATGAGCAGTTCTTC.

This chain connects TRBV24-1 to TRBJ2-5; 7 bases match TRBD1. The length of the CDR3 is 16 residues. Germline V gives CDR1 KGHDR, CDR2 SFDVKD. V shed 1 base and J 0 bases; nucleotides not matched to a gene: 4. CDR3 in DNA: TGTGCCACCAGTGATTTCGCGACAGGGTACCAAGAGACCCAGTACTTC. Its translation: CATSDFATGYQETQYF.

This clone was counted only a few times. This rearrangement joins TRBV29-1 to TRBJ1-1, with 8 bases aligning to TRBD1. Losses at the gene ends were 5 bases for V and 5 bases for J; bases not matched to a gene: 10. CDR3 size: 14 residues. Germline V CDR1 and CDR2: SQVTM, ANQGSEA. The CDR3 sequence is CSVKRSGGATEAFF. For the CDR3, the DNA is TGCAGCGTTAAGAGGTCAGGGGGCGCGACTGAAGCTTTCTTT.

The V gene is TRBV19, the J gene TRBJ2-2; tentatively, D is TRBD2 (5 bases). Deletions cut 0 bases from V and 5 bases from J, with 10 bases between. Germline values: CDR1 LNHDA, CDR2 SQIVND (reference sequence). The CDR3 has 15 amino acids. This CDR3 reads CASSIEGRVTGELFF. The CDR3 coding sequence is TGTGCCAGTAGTATAGAAGGGCGGGTAACCGGGGAGCTGTTTTTT.

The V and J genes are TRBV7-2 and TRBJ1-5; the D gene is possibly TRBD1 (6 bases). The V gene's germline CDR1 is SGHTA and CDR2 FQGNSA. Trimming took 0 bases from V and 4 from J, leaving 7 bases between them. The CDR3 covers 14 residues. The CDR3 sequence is CASSLADRNQPQHF. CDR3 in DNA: TGTGCCAGCAGCTTAGCAGACAGGAATCAGCCCCAGCATTTT.

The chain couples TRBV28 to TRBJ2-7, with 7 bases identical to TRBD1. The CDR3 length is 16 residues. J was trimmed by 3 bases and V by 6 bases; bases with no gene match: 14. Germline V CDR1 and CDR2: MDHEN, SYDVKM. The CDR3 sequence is CASSIAASGGIYEQYF. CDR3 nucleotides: TGTGCCAGCAGCATTGCGGCGTCAGGGGGAATCTACGAGCAGTACTTC. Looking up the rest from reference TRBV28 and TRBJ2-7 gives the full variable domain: DVKVTQSSRYLVKRTGEKVFLECVQDMDHENMFWYRQDPGLGLRLIYFSYDVKMKEKGDIPEGYSVSREKKERFSLILESASTNQTSMYLCASSIAASGGIYEQYFGPGTRLTVT.

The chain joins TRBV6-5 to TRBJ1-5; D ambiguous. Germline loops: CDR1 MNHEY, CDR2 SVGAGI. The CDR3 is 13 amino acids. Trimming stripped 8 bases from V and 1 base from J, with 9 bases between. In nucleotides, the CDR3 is TGTGCCAGCGGGGAGACCAGCAATCAGCCCCAGCATTTT. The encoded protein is CASGETSNQPQHF.

CDR3 in DNA: TGTGCCACCAGTGATTCCCGTAGGGGGACAGGGGCTTTCTTT. This translates into CATSDSRRGTGAFF. The V call is TRBV24-1, the J call TRBJ1-1; 9 nucleotides agree with TRBD1. Germline V gene data show CDR1 as KGHDR and CDR2 as SFDVKD. The ends lost 2 bases at V and 11 bases at J; junction bases unmatched: 8. CDR3 length equals 14 residues.